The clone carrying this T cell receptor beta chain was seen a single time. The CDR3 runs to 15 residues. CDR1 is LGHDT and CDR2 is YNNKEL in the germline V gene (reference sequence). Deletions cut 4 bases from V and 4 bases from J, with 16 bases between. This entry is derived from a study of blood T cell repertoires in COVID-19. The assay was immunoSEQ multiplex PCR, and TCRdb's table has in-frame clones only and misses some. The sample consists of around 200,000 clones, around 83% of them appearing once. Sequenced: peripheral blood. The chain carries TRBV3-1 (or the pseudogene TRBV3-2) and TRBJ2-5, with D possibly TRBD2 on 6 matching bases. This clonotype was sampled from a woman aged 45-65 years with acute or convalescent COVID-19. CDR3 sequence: CASSRLWGEVETQYF. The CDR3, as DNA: TGTGCCAGCAGCCGCTTATGGGGGGAGGTAGAGACCCAGTACTTC.